Below, 9 T cell receptor beta chains from the same sample are listed, as sequenced in a study of shared clonotypes between healthy human individuals. TCRdb keeps only in-frame clones here, not all; method: immunoSEQ multiplex PCR. The data show roughly 1.4 million clones, about 98.5% seen once. Sequencing was carried out using naive CD4+ T cells sorted from blood. As for subset: CD45RA+ positively selected. Receptors originate from a man aged 30 to 45 in good health.

The chain carries TRBV11-1 and TRBJ2-5; 9 bases are shared with TRBD1. Germline V gene data show CDR1 as SGHAT and CDR2 as FQDESV (reference sequence). The CDR3 spans 15 residues. V trimming: 5 bases; J trimming: 2 bases; junction bases outside the gene matches: 6. The CDR3 protein is CASSQGQGPQETQYF. DNA for the CDR3: TGTGCCAGCAGCCAGGGACAGGGTCCACAAGAGACCCAGTACTTC.

The genes are TRBV2 and TRBJ1-1, with a possible D match to TRBD1 (6 bases). CDR1 SNHLY and CDR2 FYNNEI come from the germline V gene. CDR3 size: 14 residues. Trimming took 3 bases from V and 1 from J, leaving 9 bases between them. In DNA, the CDR3 is TGTGCCAGCAGTGAGGGGGCGAAGAACACTGAAGCTTTCTTT. Its protein product is CASSEGAKNTEAFF.

The DNA for the CDR3 is TGTGCCAGCAGAGAGGCCGGTCTCTATGGCTACACCTTC. Encoded protein: CASREAGLYGYTF. The chain joins TRBV6-5 to TRBJ1-2; D call uncertain. Per germline, CDR1 MNHEY and CDR2 SVGAGI. The CDR3 is made up of 13 amino acids. Trimming removed 6 bases at V and 4 bases at J, with 12 bases between.

V and J are TRBV15 and TRBJ1-2; D remains unclear. Germline loops: CDR1 LNHNV, CDR2 YYDKDF (reference sequence). This CDR3 has 15 amino acids. V was shortened by 1 base and J by 1 base, with 10 bases between the two germline ends. As DNA, the CDR3 is TGTGCCACCAGCAGAGGACACACGTTTAACTATGGCTACACCTTC. Its translation: CATSRGHTFNYGYTF.

This rearrangement joins TRBV2 to TRBJ1-3; D is uncertain. This CDR3 spans 16 amino acids. CDR1 and CDR2 from the germline V gene are SNHLY and FYNNEI. Trimming shortened V by 5 bases and J by 2 bases, and 16 bases separated the two germline ends. CDR3: CASSIRDNLAGNTIYF. DNA of the CDR3: TGTGCCAGCAGTATACGAGACAACCTCGCTGGAAACACCATATATTTT.

J is TRBJ2-1 and V is TRBV2; 8 bases agree with TRBD2. V trimming: 2 bases; J trimming: 8 bases; junction bases outside the gene matches: 8. Looked up from germline, CDR1 is SNHLY and CDR2 is FYNNEI. The CDR3 is made up of 15 amino acids. CDR3 sequence: CASSEPSGSLDEQFF. CDR3 nucleotides: TGTGCCAGCAGTGAACCCAGCGGGAGTCTAGATGAGCAGTTCTTC.

In this sample, this clone turned up once. CDR3 sequence: CASRGDRETQYF. Here the CDR3 DNA reads TGTGCCAGCAGAGGGGATCGGGAGACCCAGTACTTC. The chain links TRBV28 to TRBJ2-5, with D tentatively TRBD1 (5 bases). CDR3 length: 12 amino acids. Germline CDR1 reads MDHEN; CDR2 reads SYDVKM. Between the trimmed V and J ends, which lost 6 bases and 5 bases, there was a span of 10 bases.

This chain links TRBV7-9 with TRBJ1-3; D is unclear. Germline CDR1 reads SEHNR; CDR2 reads FQNEAQ (reference sequence). Trimming cost V 3 bases and J 1 base, with 10 bases left between them. This CDR3 has 15 residues. The CDR3 nucleotides are TGTGCCAGCAGCTTCGGTAGGAATTCTGGAAACACCATATATTTT. This translates into CASSFGRNSGNTIYF.

The chain carries TRBV5-1 and TRBJ2-7; 9 bases agree with TRBD1. The V segment lost 0 bases and the J segment 2 bases; nucleotides outside the gene matches: 6. CDR1 SGHRS and CDR2 YFSETQ come from the germline V gene. The CDR3 covers 16 residues. The CDR3 coding sequence is TGCGCCAGCAGCTTGGTGACAGGGGGAGAGACCTACGAGCAGTACTTC. Protein sequence: CASSLVTGGETYEQYF.